One and the same sample provided the 21 T cell receptor beta chains below, sequenced in a study of T cell clusters in autoimmune cytopenias. Each sample's input was approximately 270 ng genomic DNA, roughly 40,000 genome equivalents. Multiplex touch-down PCR amplified TRB using TRB-A and TRB-B pools in one tube. TCRdb reprocessed the multiplex PCR reads, keeping one entry per CDR3 protein, no DNA. The sample has fewer than 7,500 distinct CDR3 sequences; the top ten hold 50% to 65%. These data are also associated with another study on T cell repertoires in aging, cancer and after chemotherapy.

Sequencing used peripheral blood. The receptor source for this set is a human donor in good health.

The gene calls are TRBV19 and TRBJ2-7; no DNA is available, so the TRBD2 call from TCRdb remains unchecked. CDR1 and CDR2 (germline): LNHDA, SQIVND (reference sequence). This CDR3 is 15 amino acids long. This CDR3 reads CASSIVSGGEYEQYF.

This chain joins TRBV29-1 and TRBJ1-1; TCRdb selects TRBD1, and the lack of DNA leaves this call unchecked. The CDR3 spans 15 residues. Germline V gives CDR1 SQVTM, CDR2 ANQGSEA. The CDR3 here is CSVVGAGGLNTEAFF. Full variable domain (outside the CDR3, taken from reference TRBV29-1 and TRBJ1-1): SAVISQKPSRDICQRGTSLTIQCQVDSQVTMMFWYRQQPGQSLTLIATANQGSEATYESGFVIDKFPISRPNLTFSTLTVSNMSPEDSSIYLCSVVGAGGLNTEAFFGQGTRLTVV.

The chain combines TRBV19 with TRBJ2-3; the TCRdb call, TRBD1, lacks DNA for checking. Looked up from germline, CDR1 is LNHDA and CDR2 is SQIVND (reference sequence). This CDR3 contains 15 residues. CDR3 region: CASSVGQGRMDTQYF.

The chain has TRBV10-3 and TRBJ2-7; TCRdb's D gene call, TRBD1, goes unchecked for lack of DNA. This CDR3 has 13 residues. From germline, CDR1 is ENHRY and CDR2 SYGVKD. The CDR3 region is CAISSDRAGEQYF.

The chain couples TRBV29-1 to TRBJ2-7; TCRdb calls TRBD1, which cannot be checked without DNA. There are 12 residues in the CDR3. The germline V gene has CDR1 SQVTM and CDR2 ANQGSEA. CDR3 in amino acids: CSVGGQGNEQYF.

The V call is TRBV19, the J call TRBJ2-3; the TCRdb call, TRBD2, lacks DNA for checking. Germline values: CDR1 LNHDA, CDR2 SQIVND (reference sequence). The CDR3 contains 14 residues. The CDR3 loop is CASALAGVRDTQYF.

This chain links TRBV19 with TRBJ1-4. Germline V CDR1 and CDR2: LNHDA, SQIVND (reference sequence). The CDR3 loop spans 13 amino acids. CDR3 loop: CASSIAGGEKLFF.

The chain combines TRBV18 with TRBJ2-3; TCRdb proposes TRBD2, but this gene call is untestable without DNA. The germline V gene encodes CDR1 KGHSH and CDR2 LQKENI. This CDR3 is built from 17 residues. CDR3 amino acids: CASSRTSGGTSTDTQYF. The variable domain in full, with the rest retrieved from reference TRBV18 and TRBJ2-3, is NAGVMQNPRHLVRRRGQEARLRCSPMKGHSHVYWYRQLPEEGLKFMVYLQKENIIDESGMPKERFSAEFPKEGPSILRIQQVVRGDSAAYFCASSRTSGGTSTDTQYFGPGTRLTVL.

The chain employs TRBV19 and TRBJ1-6; TCRdb calls TRBD1, which cannot be checked without DNA. The CDR3 covers 14 residues. Germline V lookup: CDR1 LNHDA, CDR2 SQIVND (reference sequence). The CDR3 region is CASSHRGNDSPLHF.

This chain links TRBV18 with TRBJ2-3. Germline values: CDR1 KGHSH, CDR2 LQKENI. The length of the CDR3 is 12 residues. This CDR3 reads CATQPTTDTQYF.

The V gene is TRBV13, the J gene TRBJ2-7. The CDR3 loop spans 15 amino acids. Germline V lookup: CDR1 PRHDT, CDR2 FYEKMQ (reference sequence). This chain's CDR3 is CASSLGLGSVYEQYF.

The V call is TRBV29-1, the J call TRBJ2-1. CDR1 is SQVTM and CDR2 is ANQGSEA in the germline V gene. The CDR3 runs 14 residues. The CDR3 sequence: CSVPKQSSYNEQFF.

The J gene is TRBJ2-1, the V gene TRBV6-5; TCRdb's D gene call, TRBD2, goes unchecked for lack of DNA. In germline, CDR1 is MNHEY, CDR2 SVGAGI. There are 18 residues in the CDR3. The CDR3 reads CASKPGLAGEWSYNEQFF.

The chain has TRBV7-2 and TRBJ2-3. Germline CDR1 SGHTA, CDR2 FQGNSA. The CDR3 runs 13 residues. The CDR3 protein is CASSLREADTQYF.

V and J are TRBV6-2 or TRBV6-3 and TRBJ2-7. CDR3 length: 15 amino acids. Looked up from germline, CDR1 is MNHEY and CDR2 is SVGEGT. The CDR3 reads CASTLQTGSSYEQYF.

The chain is built from TRBV18 and TRBJ2-1; TCRdb picks TRBD2, but there is no DNA to check that call. The CDR3 runs 13 residues. CDR1 and CDR2 (germline): KGHSH, LQKENI. The CDR3 is CASSGSGSNEQFF.

The chain has TRBV11-1 and TRBJ2-3; checking the TCRdb D call of TRBD2 is not possible without DNA. This CDR3 comprises 14 residues. The germline gives CDR1 SGHAT, CDR2 FQDESV (reference sequence). CDR3 region: CASSPTAGADTQYF.

By frequency, this clonotype is medium-sized (0.01 to 0.1%). The chain recombines TRBV5-5 with TRBJ1-4; TCRdb's assignment of TRBD1 cannot be checked, as there is no DNA. This CDR3 region has 17 residues. Germline loops: CDR1 SGHKS, CDR2 YYEKEE (reference sequence). CDR3 sequence reads: CASTLGPGDTTNEKLFF. Looking up the rest from reference TRBV5-5 and TRBJ1-4 gives the full variable domain: DAGVTQSPTHLIKTRGQQVTLRCSPISGHKSVSWYQQVLGQGPQFIFQYYEKEERGRGNFPDRFSARQFPNYSSELNVNALLLGDSALYLCASTLGPGDTTNEKLFFGSGTQLSVL.

The rearrangement links TRBV29-1 to TRBJ1-5; TCRdb selects TRBD1, and the lack of DNA leaves this call unchecked. The CDR3 extends over 14 amino acids. CDR1 is SQVTM and CDR2 is ANQGSEA in the germline V gene. CDR3 sequence: CSASVQGGNQPQHF.

This chain links TRBV19 with TRBJ2-1. The germline gives CDR1 LNHDA, CDR2 SQIVND (reference sequence). The CDR3 is 14 amino acids. CDR3 amino acids: CASSARTLYNEQFF.

The V and J genes are TRBV20-1 and TRBJ2-5; TCRdb picks TRBD2, but there is no DNA to check that call. CDR1 DFQATT and CDR2 SNEGSKA come from the germline V gene (reference sequence). The CDR3 spans 15 residues. This chain's CDR3 is CSAEGLADTGETQYF.